The 12 T cell receptor beta chains listed next were all sequenced from one sample in a study of beta chain features in type 1 diabetes. The sequenced template was cDNA made from the entire isolated RNA. The table came from immunoSEQ multiplex PCR; TCRdb's copy has only in-frame clones and leaves some out. The sample has about 230,000 clones, over 8.5% seen once. The sequenced sample was naive CD4+ T cells from blood. These receptors all stem from a woman in her late teens or twenties in good health.

Notes on this clone: At the DNA level, this CDR3 is encoded by other sequences in the same sample as well. The chain uses TRBV5-1 and TRBJ2-3, with TRBD1 matching 10 bases. The V and J ends lost 2 bases and 3 bases, in that order; junction bases with no gene match: 3. Germline CDR1 is SGHRS and CDR2 is YFSETQ. There are 15 residues in the CDR3. The CDR3 sequence: CASSLPGQGTDTQYF. CDR3 in DNA: TGCGCCAGCAGCTTACCGGGACAGGGGACAGATACGCAGTATTTT. The variable domain in full, with the rest retrieved from reference TRBV5-1 and TRBJ2-3, is KAGVTQTPRYLIKTRGQQVTLSCSPISGHRSVSWYQQTPGQGLQFLFEYFSETQRNKGNFPGRFSGRQFSNSRSEMNVSTLELGDSALYLCASSLPGQGTDTQYFGPGTRLTVL.

This clone has more than one count but fewer than ten. The gene calls are TRBV7-8 and TRBJ1-5; TRBD1 matches at 9 bases. The V segment lost 1 base and the J segment 2 bases; nucleotides outside the gene matches: 9. Germline V gives CDR1 SGHVS, CDR2 FQNEAQ. This CDR3 contains 18 residues. This CDR3 reads CASSLVAGQGMGNQPQHF. CDR3 DNA sequence: TGTGCCAGCAGCTTAGTGGCGGGACAGGGTATGGGCAATCAGCCCCAGCATTTT.

This clone was observed once. The chain has TRBV19 and TRBJ1-1, with TRBD1 as a possible D gene (6 bases). Between the trimmed V and J ends, which lost 8 bases and 5 bases, there was a span of 15 bases. This CDR3 has 13 residues. CDR1 and CDR2 (germline): LNHDA, SQIVND (reference sequence). Here the CDR3 DNA reads TGTGCCAGTTTCAGGGAGAGGGGGACTGAAGCTTTCTTT. Its protein is CASFRERGTEAFF.

V usage is TRBV6-6 and J usage is TRBJ2-2; a weak D match, TRBD2 (6 bases). V was clipped by 5 bases and J by 4 bases, with 17 bases between them. Looked up from germline, CDR1 is MNHNY and CDR2 is SVGAGI (reference sequence). The CDR3 consists of 16 residues. CDR3 amino acids: CASSRDGGRGTGELFF. The CDR3 DNA follows: TGTGCCAGCAGTCGGGACGGGGGACGTGGCACCGGGGAGCTGTTTTTT.

The chain links TRBV30 to TRBJ2-7; 7 bases map to TRBD2. Germline values: CDR1 GTSNPN, CDR2 SVGIG (reference sequence). The CDR3 sequence is 17 residues long. V lost 1 base to trimming and J lost 3 bases; unmatched junction nucleotides: 15. The CDR3 sequence is CAWSGGGAGSYLYEQYF. The DNA of the CDR3 is TGTGCCTGGAGTGGGGGAGGAGCGGGAAGCTATCTCTACGAGCAGTACTTC.

The V call is TRBV4-2, the J call TRBJ2-2, with 13 bases fitting TRBD2. The V gene's germline CDR1 is LGHNA and CDR2 YNFKEQ. The V segment lost 4 bases and the J segment 6 bases; nucleotides outside the gene matches: 8. The CDR3 runs 17 residues. CDR3 region: CASSLGLAGVPSGELFF. The CDR3 region has the DNA TGTGCCAGCAGCCTCGGACTAGCGGGGGTACCATCCGGGGAGCTGTTTTTT.

The chain carries TRBV19 and TRBJ2-7; the D gene is possibly TRBD2 (5 bases). CDR3 size: 14 residues. Deletions cut 3 bases from V and 0 bases from J, with 9 bases between. Germline-derived CDR1 and CDR2 are LNHDA and SQIVND (reference sequence). CDR3 coding DNA: TGTGCCAGTAGTATCCCCGGAGGCTCCTACGAGCAGTACTTC. This translates into CASSIPGGSYEQYF.

V is TRBV6-6 and J is TRBJ2-1, with a possible D match to TRBD2 (5 bases). The CDR3 is 14 amino acids. Germline-derived CDR1 and CDR2 are MNHNY and SVGAGI (reference sequence). Trimming took off 5 bases at V and 1 base at J, with 9 bases between the two ends. CDR3 in amino acids: CASSERRSYNEQFF. The CDR3 DNA follows: TGTGCCAGCAGTGAGCGGCGTTCCTACAATGAGCAGTTCTTC.

The chain has TRBV4-1 and TRBJ1-2, with 7 positions matching TRBD1. From germline, CDR1 is MGHRA and CDR2 YSYEKL. The ends lost 1 base at V and 0 bases at J; junction bases unmatched: 5. The CDR3 loop spans 16 amino acids. DNA of the CDR3: TGCGCCAGCAGCCAAGGCCGGGACAGACCTAACTATGGCTACACCTTC. Its protein is CASSQGRDRPNYGYTF.

The chain couples TRBV29-1 to TRBJ1-1, with 11 positions matching TRBD1. V shed 4 bases, J shed 2 bases, and the junction held 6 bases outside the gene matches. Per the germline V gene, CDR1 is SQVTM and CDR2 is ANQGSEA. CDR3 length equals 15 residues. The CDR3 sequence: CSVGRDRGFNTEAFF. CDR3 sequence (DNA): TGCAGCGTTGGGAGGGACAGGGGGTTTAACACTGAAGCTTTCTTT.

This clone was picked up a small number of times. This chain joins TRBV7-9 and TRBJ1-2; 8 bases agree with TRBD1. V trimming: 6 bases; J trimming: 0 bases; junction bases outside the gene matches: 6. Germline assignment: CDR1 SEHNR and CDR2 FQNEAQ (reference sequence). The CDR3 runs 15 residues. The CDR3 DNA is TGTGCCAGCAGACCCGGACAGGGCGCTAACTATGGCTACACCTTC. Translation: CASRPGQGANYGYTF.

The chain is built from TRBV9 and TRBJ2-1; 9 bases align to TRBD1. V dropped 0 bases and J dropped 6; count of bases not matched to a gene: 4. Germline values: CDR1 SGDLS, CDR2 YYNGEE. There are 15 residues in the CDR3. As DNA, the CDR3 is TGTGCCAGCAGCGTAGGACAGGGGGTGAGCAATGAGCAGTTCTTC. Protein product: CASSVGQGVSNEQFF.